This T cell receptor (beta chain) comes out of a study of neurological immune-mediated disorders. Turning to the study itself: The disease course was relapsing-remitting in around 31 and secondary progressive in about 8.5% of the roughly 34 multiple sclerosis patients.

MiXCR, applied by TCRdb to the 5' RACE reads, yields one record per CDR3 protein. The top ten hold roughly 2% of the sample, which has roughly 46,000 distinct CDR3 sequences, 1.9% seen once. V was trimmed by 6 bases and J by 3 bases, leaving 8 bases between them. The CDR3 runs 12 residues. Germline assignment: CDR1 ENHRY and CDR2 SYGVKD. This clonotype has at least ten counts. The source of this sequence is a woman between 40 and 50 years old with multiple sclerosis. The V gene is TRBV10-3, the J gene TRBJ1-2; TRBD1 is a possible D gene (5 bases). Material for sequencing was PBMCs. The CDR3 DNA sequence: TGTGCCATCAGCGCCAGGGACTATGGCTACACCTTC. Translated: CAISARDYGYTF.